Listed below are T cell receptor beta chains from one sample, sequenced in a study of blood T cell repertoires in COVID-19. Produced via immunoSEQ multiplex PCR; TCRdb's table is partial and in-frame only. The repertoire consists of about 220,000 clones, with around 82% occurring once and the leading ten covering less than 2.5%. The specimen was peripheral blood. These receptor sequences come from an older woman with acute or convalescent COVID-19. CDR3s include the opening cysteine and the closing phenylalanine or tryptophan. Fields, in order: J gene, clone size, V gene, CDR3 protein. Clone sizes are given selectively: once, few, many, or a class where the clone is expanded.

j_gene: TRBJ1-3
abundance: few
v_gene: TRBV10-3
CDR3aa: CAISEGGGVNTIYF

j_gene: TRBJ1-4
abundance: few
v_gene: TRBV3-1/TRBV3-2
CDR3aa: CASSQLRGGGDNEKLFF

j_gene: TRBJ1-3
abundance: -
v_gene: TRBV2
CDR3aa: CASSRVNAGNTIYF

j_gene: TRBJ1-4
abundance: -
v_gene: TRBV7-9
CDR3aa: CASSTRSGIDNEKLFF

j_gene: TRBJ1-3
abundance: -
v_gene: TRBV7-2
CDR3aa: CASGGAPGISGNTIYF

j_gene: TRBJ2-2
abundance: -
v_gene: TRBV7-9
CDR3aa: CASSHLWGPHTGELFF

j_gene: TRBJ2-2
abundance: few
v_gene: TRBV7-3
CDR3aa: CASSLKGPRNTGELFF

j_gene: TRBJ1-1
abundance: -
v_gene: TRBV19
CDR3aa: CASSGGLNF

j_gene: TRBJ1-2
abundance: few
v_gene: TRBV4-3
CDR3aa: CASSQDSSGINYGYTF

j_gene: TRBJ1-2
abundance: -
v_gene: TRBV20-1
CDR3aa: CSASGGGGYTF

j_gene: TRBJ1-5
abundance: -
v_gene: TRBV7-2
CDR3aa: CASSLKTGKNQPQHF

j_gene: TRBJ2-7
abundance: -
v_gene: TRBV2
CDR3aa: CASRGQEPHEQYF

j_gene: TRBJ1-2
abundance: -
v_gene: TRBV6-5
CDR3aa: CASRGGHTNGYTF

j_gene: TRBJ2-1
abundance: -
v_gene: TRBV2
CDR3aa: CASSLTTNNEQFF

j_gene: TRBJ1-2
abundance: -
v_gene: TRBV28
CDR3aa: CASSLTATNYGYTF

j_gene: TRBJ2-4
abundance: -
v_gene: TRBV4-2
CDR3aa: CASSQDRDTIAKNIQYF

j_gene: TRBJ1-2
abundance: -
v_gene: TRBV6-5
CDR3aa: CASRLLGGGYGYTF

j_gene: TRBJ1-3
abundance: -
v_gene: TRBV19
CDR3aa: CASSIRGWGNTIYF

j_gene: TRBJ2-1
abundance: -
v_gene: TRBV29-1
CDR3aa: CSGRQGSYNEQFF

j_gene: TRBJ1-1
abundance: -
v_gene: TRBV6-5
CDR3aa: CASRPGVMNTEAFF

j_gene: TRBJ1-4
abundance: -
v_gene: TRBV28
CDR3aa: CASSPQGATNEKLFF

j_gene: TRBJ1-1
abundance: -
v_gene: TRBV20-1
CDR3aa: CSAQDREAFF

j_gene: TRBJ1-3
abundance: -
v_gene: TRBV4-2
CDR3aa: CASSQELQGSGFRSGNTIYF

j_gene: TRBJ1-2
abundance: -
v_gene: TRBV28
CDR3aa: CASSLLGPYGYTF

j_gene: TRBJ1-5
abundance: -
v_gene: TRBV28
CDR3aa: CASSFARMTDSSSNQPQHF

j_gene: TRBJ2-1
abundance: -
v_gene: TRBV19
CDR3aa: CASSPAGTYNEQFF

j_gene: TRBJ2-7
abundance: -
v_gene: TRBV7-9
CDR3aa: CASSLLPREEQYF

j_gene: TRBJ1-4
abundance: -
v_gene: TRBV7-9
CDR3aa: CASSLTEMDSLKLFF

j_gene: TRBJ1-2
abundance: -
v_gene: TRBV5-6
CDR3aa: CASSPNRMLGPNYGYTF

j_gene: TRBJ2-7
abundance: -
v_gene: TRBV6-6
CDR3aa: CASTSGTTDYEQYF

j_gene: TRBJ2-7
abundance: -
v_gene: TRBV27
CDR3aa: CASSRSGGLRYEQYF

j_gene: TRBJ2-3
abundance: -
v_gene: TRBV7-2
CDR3aa: CASSGPSDTQYF

j_gene: TRBJ1-2
abundance: -
v_gene: TRBV6-1
CDR3aa: CASSDRGIYGYTF

j_gene: TRBJ2-3
abundance: -
v_gene: TRBV20-1
CDR3aa: CSATEQDTQYF

j_gene: TRBJ2-3
abundance: -
v_gene: TRBV11-3
CDR3aa: CASSLAEGDTQYF

j_gene: TRBJ2-1
abundance: -
v_gene: TRBV19
CDR3aa: CASSPEGSSYNEQFF

j_gene: TRBJ2-5
abundance: once
v_gene: TRBV6-5
CDR3aa: CASSRTGGGQETQYF

j_gene: TRBJ1-2
abundance: -
v_gene: TRBV20-1
CDR3aa: CSASSQGGWGYTF

j_gene: TRBJ1-3
abundance: -
v_gene: TRBV2
CDR3aa: CASSEGFSGQNFIYGNTIYF

j_gene: TRBJ2-2
abundance: -
v_gene: TRBV24-1
CDR3aa: CATSDFTRQGNTGELFF

j_gene: TRBJ1-2
abundance: -
v_gene: TRBV27
CDR3aa: CASSRRDKRNGYTF

j_gene: TRBJ2-5
abundance: -
v_gene: TRBV5-5
CDR3aa: CASSWTSGGTAQYF

j_gene: TRBJ1-2
abundance: -
v_gene: TRBV28
CDR3aa: CASIDSRDYGYTF

j_gene: TRBJ1-5
abundance: -
v_gene: TRBV6-6
CDR3aa: CASSRPGVNGQPQHF

j_gene: TRBJ1-2
abundance: -
v_gene: TRBV7-8
CDR3aa: CASSLGTSNYGYTF

j_gene: TRBJ1-6
abundance: -
v_gene: TRBV30
CDR3aa: CAWSRDKESPLHF

j_gene: TRBJ1-3
abundance: -
v_gene: TRBV27
CDR3aa: CASTRTGRDTIYF

j_gene: TRBJ1-5
abundance: -
v_gene: TRBV6-1
CDR3aa: CASSEGAPGDQPQHF

j_gene: TRBJ1-1
abundance: -
v_gene: TRBV6-5
CDR3aa: CASTEQGVTEAFF